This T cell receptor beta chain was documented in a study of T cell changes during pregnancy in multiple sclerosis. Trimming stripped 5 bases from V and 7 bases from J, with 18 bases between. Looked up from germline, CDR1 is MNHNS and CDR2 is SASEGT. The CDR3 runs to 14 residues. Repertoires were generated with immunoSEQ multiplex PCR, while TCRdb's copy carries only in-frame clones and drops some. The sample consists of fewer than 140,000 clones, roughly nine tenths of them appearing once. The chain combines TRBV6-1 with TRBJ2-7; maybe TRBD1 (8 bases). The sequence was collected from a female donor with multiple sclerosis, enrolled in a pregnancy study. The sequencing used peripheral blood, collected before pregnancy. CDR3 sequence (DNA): TGTGCCAGCAGTATACCAGGACAGGGAGGGGAGCAGTACTTC. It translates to CASSIPGQGGEQYF.